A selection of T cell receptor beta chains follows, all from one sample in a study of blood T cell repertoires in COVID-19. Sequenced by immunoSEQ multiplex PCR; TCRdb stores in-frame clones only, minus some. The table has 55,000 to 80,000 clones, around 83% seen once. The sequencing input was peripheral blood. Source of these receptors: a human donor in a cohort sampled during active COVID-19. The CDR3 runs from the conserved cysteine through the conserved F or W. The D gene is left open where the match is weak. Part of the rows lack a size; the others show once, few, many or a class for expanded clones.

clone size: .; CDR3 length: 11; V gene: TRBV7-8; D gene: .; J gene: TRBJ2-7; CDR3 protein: CASSPAYEQYF; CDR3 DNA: TGTGCCAGCAGCCCTGCCTACGAGCAGTACTTC
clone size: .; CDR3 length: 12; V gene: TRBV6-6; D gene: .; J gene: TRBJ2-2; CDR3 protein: CASTQGTGELFF; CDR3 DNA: TGTGCCAGCACGCAGGGCACCGGGGAGCTGTTTTTT
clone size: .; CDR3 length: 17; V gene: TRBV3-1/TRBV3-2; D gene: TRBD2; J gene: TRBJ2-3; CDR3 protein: CASRGRGGGKFTDTQYF; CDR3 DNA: TGTGCCAGCAGGGGACGCGGCGGGGGGAAATTCACAGATACGCAGTATTTT
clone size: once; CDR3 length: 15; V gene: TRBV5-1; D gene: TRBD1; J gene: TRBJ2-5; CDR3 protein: CASSLGTGSQETQYF; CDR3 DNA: TGCGCCAGCAGCTTGGGGACAGGGTCTCAAGAGACCCAGTACTTC
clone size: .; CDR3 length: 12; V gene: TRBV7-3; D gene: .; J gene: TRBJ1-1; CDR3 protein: CASSNGGSEAFF; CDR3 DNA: TGTGCCAGCAGCAACGGGGGGTCTGAAGCTTTCTTT
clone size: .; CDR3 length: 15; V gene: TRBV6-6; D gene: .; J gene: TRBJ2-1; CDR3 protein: CASSLSKSSYNEQFF; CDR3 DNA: TGTGCCAGCAGTTTAAGTAAGAGCTCCTACAATGAGCAGTTCTTC
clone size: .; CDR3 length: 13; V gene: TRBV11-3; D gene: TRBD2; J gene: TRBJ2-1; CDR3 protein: CASSSGLEGEQFF; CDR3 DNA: TGTGCCAGCAGCTCGGGACTAGAAGGCGAGCAGTTCTTC
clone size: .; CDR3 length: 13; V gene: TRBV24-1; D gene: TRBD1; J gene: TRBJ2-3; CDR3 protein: CATSDSRRGGMYF; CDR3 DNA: TGTGCCACCAGTGATAGTCGGAGAGGGGGCATGTATTTT
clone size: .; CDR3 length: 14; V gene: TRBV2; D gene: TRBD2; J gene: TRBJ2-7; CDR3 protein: CASSWTSEAYEQYF; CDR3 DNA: TGTGCCAGCAGTTGGACTAGCGAGGCATACGAGCAGTACTTC
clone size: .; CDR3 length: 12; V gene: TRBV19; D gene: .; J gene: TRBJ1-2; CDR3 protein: CASSISNYGYTF; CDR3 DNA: TGTGCCAGTAGTATCTCTAACTATGGCTACACCTTC
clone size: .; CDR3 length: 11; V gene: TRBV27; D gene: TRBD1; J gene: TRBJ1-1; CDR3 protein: CASRGQGGAFF; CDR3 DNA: TGTGCCAGCAGGGGACAGGGAGGCGCTTTCTTT
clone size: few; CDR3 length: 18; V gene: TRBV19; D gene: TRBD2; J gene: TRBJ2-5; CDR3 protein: CASSISSSGGLHQETQYF; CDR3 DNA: TGTGCCAGTAGTATATCATCCAGCGGGGGACTTCACCAAGAGACCCAGTACTTC
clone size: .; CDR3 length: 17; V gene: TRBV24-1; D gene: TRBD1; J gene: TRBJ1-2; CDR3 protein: CATSDSVPGQGFAGYTF; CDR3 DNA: TGTGCCACCAGTGATTCCGTCCCGGGACAGGGTTTCGCCGGCTACACCTTC
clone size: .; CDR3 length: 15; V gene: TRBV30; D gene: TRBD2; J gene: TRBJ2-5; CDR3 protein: CAWSVAGGLVETQYF; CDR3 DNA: TGTGCCTGGAGTGTAGCGGGGGGACTTGTAGAGACCCAGTACTTC
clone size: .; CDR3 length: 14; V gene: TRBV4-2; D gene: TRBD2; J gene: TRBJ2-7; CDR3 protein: CASSQVAGGYEQYF; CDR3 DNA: TGTGCCAGCAGCCAAGTAGCGGGGGGCTACGAGCAGTACTTC
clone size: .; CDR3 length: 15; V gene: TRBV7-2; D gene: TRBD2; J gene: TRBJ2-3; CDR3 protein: CASSLLRGSTDTQYF; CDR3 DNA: TGTGCCAGCAGCTTATTGCGGGGGAGCACAGATACGCAGTATTTT
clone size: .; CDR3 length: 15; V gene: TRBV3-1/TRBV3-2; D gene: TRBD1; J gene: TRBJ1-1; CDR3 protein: CASSHHGTGGTEAFF; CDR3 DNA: TGTGCCAGCAGCCACCACGGGACAGGGGGCACTGAAGCTTTCTTT
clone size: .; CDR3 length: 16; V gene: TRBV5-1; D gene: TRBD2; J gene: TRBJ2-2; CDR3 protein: CASSLFSGGNTGELFF; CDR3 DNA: TGCGCCAGCAGCCTCTTTAGCGGGGGAAACACCGGGGAGCTGTTTTTT
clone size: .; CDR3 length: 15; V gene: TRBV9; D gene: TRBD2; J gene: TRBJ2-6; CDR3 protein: CASSVAGAGANVLTF; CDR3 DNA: TGTGCCAGCAGCGTCGCGGGGGCTGGGGCCAACGTCCTGACTTTC
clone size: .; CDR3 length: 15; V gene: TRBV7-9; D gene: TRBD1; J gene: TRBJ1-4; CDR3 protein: CASSFSGGGDEKLFF; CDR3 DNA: TGTGCCAGCAGCTTCTCAGGGGGCGGGGATGAAAAACTGTTTTTT
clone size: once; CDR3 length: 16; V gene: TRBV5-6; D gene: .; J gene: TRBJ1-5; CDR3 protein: CASSLRGPNSNQPQHF; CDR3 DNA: TGTGCCAGCAGCTTGAGGGGTCCCAATAGCAATCAGCCCCAGCATTTT
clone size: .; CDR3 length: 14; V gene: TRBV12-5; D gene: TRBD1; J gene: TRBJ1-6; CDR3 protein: CASARDRGDSPLHF; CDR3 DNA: TGTGCTAGTGCTCGGGACAGGGGGGATTCACCCCTCCACTTT
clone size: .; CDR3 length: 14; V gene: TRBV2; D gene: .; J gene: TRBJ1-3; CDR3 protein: CASSERVRGNTIYF; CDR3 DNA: TGTGCCAGCAGTGAGAGGGTTCGTGGAAACACCATATATTTT
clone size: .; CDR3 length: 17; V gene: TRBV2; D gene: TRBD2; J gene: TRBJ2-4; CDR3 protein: CASSDAGAGGTKNIQYF; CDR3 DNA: TGTGCCAGCAGTGACGCTGGGGCGGGAGGCACCAAAAACATTCAGTACTTC
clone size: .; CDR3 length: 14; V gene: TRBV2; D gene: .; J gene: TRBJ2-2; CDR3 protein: CASSAGGDTGELFF; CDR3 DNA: TGTGCCAGCAGTGCTGGGGGCGATACCGGGGAGCTGTTTTTT
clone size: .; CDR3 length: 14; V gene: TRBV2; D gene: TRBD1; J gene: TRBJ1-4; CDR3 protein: CASSEGQALEKLFF; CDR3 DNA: TGTGCCAGCAGCGAGGGACAGGCTCTTGAAAAACTGTTTTTT
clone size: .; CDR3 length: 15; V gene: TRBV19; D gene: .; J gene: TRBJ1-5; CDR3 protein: CASSLQGRGDQPQHF; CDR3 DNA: TGTGCCAGTAGTCTCCAGGGCAGAGGAGATCAGCCCCAGCATTTT
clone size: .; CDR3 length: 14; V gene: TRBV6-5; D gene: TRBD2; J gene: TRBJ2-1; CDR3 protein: CASSLLASVNEQFF; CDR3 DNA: TGTGCCAGCAGTCTACTAGCGTCTGTGAATGAGCAGTTCTTC
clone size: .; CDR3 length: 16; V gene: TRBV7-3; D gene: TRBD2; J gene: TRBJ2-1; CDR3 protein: CASSLWSSGRATEQFF; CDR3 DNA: TGTGCCAGCAGCTTATGGTCTAGCGGGAGGGCCACTGAGCAGTTCTTC
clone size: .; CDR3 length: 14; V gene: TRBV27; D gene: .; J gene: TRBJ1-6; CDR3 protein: CASSLTLPTYPLHF; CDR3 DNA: TGTGCCAGCAGTTTAACGCTTCCGACTTACCCCCTCCACTTT
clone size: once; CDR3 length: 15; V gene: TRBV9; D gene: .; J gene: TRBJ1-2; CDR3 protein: CASSLTPGHNYGYTF; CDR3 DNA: TGTGCCAGCAGCCTCACCCCGGGACATAACTATGGCTACACCTTC
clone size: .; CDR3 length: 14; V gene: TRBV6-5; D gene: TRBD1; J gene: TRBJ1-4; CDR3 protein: CASSPGQGPEKLFF; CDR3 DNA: TGTGCCAGCAGCCCCGGACAGGGTCCTGAAAAACTGTTTTTT
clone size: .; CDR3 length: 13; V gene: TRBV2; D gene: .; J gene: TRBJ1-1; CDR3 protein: CASSQMMNTEAFF; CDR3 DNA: TGTGCCAGCAGCCAGATGATGAACACTGAAGCTTTCTTT
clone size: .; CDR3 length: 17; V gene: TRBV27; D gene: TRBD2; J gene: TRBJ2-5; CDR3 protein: CASRNVAGGLPLETQYF; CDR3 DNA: TGTGCCAGCAGAAACGTAGCGGGGGGCCTCCCTTTAGAGACCCAGTACTTC